Below, one TCR beta chain is given with its context. Its antigen is unknown. Germline CDR1 reads MDHEN; CDR2 reads SYDVKM. The V and J ends lost 2 bases and 8 bases respectively, with 12 bases between them. This CDR3 contains 13 residues. Method: immunoSEQ multiplex PCR; TCRdb's copy keeps in-frame clones and lacks some. The data contain about 200,000 clones, approximately 70% of them singletons. This sample was included in a study of cytotoxic CD8 clonotypes in ibrutinib-treated CLL. About the research overall: The taking of response samples occurred after a median approximately twelve months of treatment, with a range of 6 to 36.

Findings and caveats of the study: Under treatment, the uncommon public clonotypes either contracted or remained stable. Starting clonality was above that of age-matched healthy donors and tracked circulating CD8+ T-cell counts.

The sequence came from a human donor with chronic lymphocytic leukemia. This sample comprised PBMCs, obtained after 12 months of ibrutinib treatment. V and J are TRBV28 and TRBJ1-2, with D perhaps TRBD1 (5 bases). The CDR3 DNA sequence: TGTGCCAGCAGTTTACTACAGGCAGTGGGCTACACCTTC. It encodes CASSLLQAVGYTF.